This T cell receptor beta chain stems from a study of control samples from healthy donors and cancer patients. The repertoire was sequenced with immunoSEQ multiplex PCR; TCRdb's copy has only in-frame clones and lacks some. The table lists around 90,000 clones, 86% of them singletons. This TCR derives from a man under 40 in good health. Sample: blood.

The chain's CDR3 is CASSLGYEQYF. In nucleotides, the CDR3 is TGTGCCAGCAGTTTAGGCTACGAGCAGTACTTC. The rearrangement joins TRBV12-3 or TRBV12-4 to TRBJ2-7; unclear D gene. V was pared by 1 base and J by 3 bases, with 1 base between. CDR3 size: 11 residues.